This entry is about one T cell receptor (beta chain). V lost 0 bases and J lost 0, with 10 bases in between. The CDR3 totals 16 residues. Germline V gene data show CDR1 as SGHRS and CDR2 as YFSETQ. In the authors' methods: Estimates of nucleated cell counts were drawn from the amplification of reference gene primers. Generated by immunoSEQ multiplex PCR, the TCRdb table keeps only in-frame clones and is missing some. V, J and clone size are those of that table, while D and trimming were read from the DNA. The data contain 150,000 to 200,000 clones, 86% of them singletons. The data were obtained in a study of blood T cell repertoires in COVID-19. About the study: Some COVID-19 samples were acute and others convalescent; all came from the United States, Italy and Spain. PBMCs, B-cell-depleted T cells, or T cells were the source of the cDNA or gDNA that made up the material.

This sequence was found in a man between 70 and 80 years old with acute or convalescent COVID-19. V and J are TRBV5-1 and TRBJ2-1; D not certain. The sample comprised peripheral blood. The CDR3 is CASSLEQLSSYNEQFF. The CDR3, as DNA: TGCGCCAGCAGCTTGGAACAGTTAAGCTCCTACAATGAGCAGTTCTTC.